Presented here are 10 T cell receptor beta chains from one specimen sequenced in a study of cytomegalovirus exposure and HLA in healthy donors. PCR used 60 Vbeta primers and 13 Jbeta primers. Repertoires were generated with immunoSEQ multiplex PCR, while TCRdb's copy carries only in-frame clones and drops some. The data hold some 160,000 clones, with approximately 81% observed a single time. Source material: PBMCs. Every receptor here comes from a boy between 2 and 10 years old in good health and CMV-seronegative.

The genes are TRBV6-5 and TRBJ2-7, with D hard to call. The germline CDR1 and CDR2 sequences are MNHEY and SVGAGI. The V end was cut by 7 bases, the J end by 2 bases, with 12 bases between. This CDR3 contains 13 residues. CDR3 sequence: CASTRGSTYEQYF. Written as DNA, the CDR3 is TGTGCCAGCACCCGAGGCAGCACCTACGAGCAGTACTTC.

The J gene is TRBJ1-4, the V gene TRBV2; D might be TRBD1 (5 bases). The CDR3 length is 16 residues. The germline V and J ends were trimmed by 5 bases and 0 bases, with 13 bases remaining between them. From germline, CDR1 is SNHLY and CDR2 FYNNEI. The CDR3 spells CASSSRGGATNEKLFF. In nucleotides, the CDR3 is TGTGCCAGCAGTTCCCGGGGAGGGGCAACTAATGAAAAACTGTTTTTT.

This rearrangement joins TRBV30 to TRBJ1-1, with D possibly being TRBD1 (6 bases). Trimming removed 8 bases from V and 0 bases from J, with 16 bases in between. In germline, CDR1 is GTSNPN, CDR2 SVGIG (reference sequence). There are 14 residues in the CDR3. CDR3 coding DNA: TGTGCCAGCCAACAGGGCCCCTTGAACACTGAAGCTTTCTTT. It yields the protein CASQQGPLNTEAFF.

The sample holds a few counts of this clone. The chain links TRBV29-1 to TRBJ2-3, with D perhaps TRBD1 (6 bases). V was cut by 3 bases and J by 2 bases, with 9 bases left in between. Germline V gene lookup returns CDR1 SQVTM and CDR2 ANQGSEA. The CDR3 contains 13 residues. CDR3 loop: CSVDGQNTDTQYF. The CDR3 region has the DNA TGCAGCGTTGATGGACAGAACACAGATACGCAGTATTTT.

This clone has a single count. The rearrangement links TRBV28 to TRBJ1-5; maybe TRBD1 (6 bases). The V and J ends lost 7 bases and 0 bases respectively, with 19 bases between them. The CDR3 runs 17 residues. The germline V gene has CDR1 MDHEN and CDR2 SYDVKM. CDR3 loop: CASMAGVWSYSNQPQHF. CDR3 sequence (DNA): TGTGCCAGCATGGCAGGGGTCTGGAGTTATAGCAATCAGCCCCAGCATTTT. Full variable domain (rest looked up from reference TRBV28 and TRBJ1-5): DVKVTQSSRYLVKRTGEKVFLECVQDMDHENMFWYRQDPGLGLRLIYFSYDVKMKEKGDIPEGYSVSREKKERFSLILESASTNQTSMYLCASMAGVWSYSNQPQHFGDGTRLSIL.

The sample holds a few counts of this clone. The chain employs TRBV2 and TRBJ2-7; D is possibly TRBD2 (6 bases). Per germline, CDR1 SNHLY and CDR2 FYNNEI. Trimming took 7 bases from V and 9 from J, leaving 28 bases between them. This CDR3 is built from 16 residues. CDR3 nucleotides: TGTGCCAGCACCCCAGGTGGGACTTCCCACCGCTTTGGGCAGTACTTC. Protein product: CASTPGGTSHRFGQYF.

The chain has TRBV6-5 and TRBJ1-2; D is perhaps TRBD1 (6 bases). The CDR3 sequence is 15 residues long. Germline values: CDR1 MNHEY, CDR2 SVGAGI. With 2 bases removed from V and 6 bases from J, the gap between germline ends came to 16 bases. The CDR3 loop is CASSYDLGGRDGYTF. The CDR3 coding sequence is TGTGCCAGCAGTTACGACTTGGGGGGGCGCGATGGCTACACCTTC.

The chain carries TRBV19 and TRBJ2-7, with D hard to call. V dropped 3 bases and J dropped 2 bases, with 8 bases sitting between them. Germline values: CDR1 LNHDA, CDR2 SQIVND (reference sequence). The CDR3 loop spans 13 amino acids. Here the CDR3 DNA reads TGTGCCAGTAGTATGAGGCGGACCTACGAGCAGTACTTC. It yields the protein CASSMRRTYEQYF.

V is TRBV5-1 and J is TRBJ2-2; TRBD1 might be the D (6 bases). Germline CDR1 SGHRS, CDR2 YFSETQ. The CDR3 sequence is 14 residues long. Trimming pared 6 bases from V and 1 base from J, leaving 10 bases between. The CDR3 DNA reads TGCGCCAGCACACAAGGGGGGAACACCGGGGAGCTGTTTTTT. Its protein product is CASTQGGNTGELFF.

The chain links TRBV30 to TRBJ1-5; D is ambiguous. The CDR3 is 15 amino acids. In germline, CDR1 is GTSNPN, CDR2 SVGIG (reference sequence). The V end lost 3 bases, the J end lost 0 bases, and 12 bases lay between the germline ends. In nucleotides, the CDR3 is TGTGCCTGGAGCGGTAACAGCCATAGCAATCAGCCCCAGCATTTT. Its protein is CAWSGNSHSNQPQHF.